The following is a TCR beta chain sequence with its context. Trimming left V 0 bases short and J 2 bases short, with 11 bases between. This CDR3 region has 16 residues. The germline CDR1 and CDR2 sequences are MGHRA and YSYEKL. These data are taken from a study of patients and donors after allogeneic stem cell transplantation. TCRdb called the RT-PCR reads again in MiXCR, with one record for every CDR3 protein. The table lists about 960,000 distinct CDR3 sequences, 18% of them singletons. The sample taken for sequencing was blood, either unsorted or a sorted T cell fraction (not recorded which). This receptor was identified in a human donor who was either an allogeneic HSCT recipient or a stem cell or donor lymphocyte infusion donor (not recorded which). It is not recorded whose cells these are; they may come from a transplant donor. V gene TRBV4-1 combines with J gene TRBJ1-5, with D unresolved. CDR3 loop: CASSQDGLGGNQPQHF. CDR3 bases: TGCGCCAGCAGCCAAGATGGACTGGGTGGCAATCAGCCCCAGCATTTT.